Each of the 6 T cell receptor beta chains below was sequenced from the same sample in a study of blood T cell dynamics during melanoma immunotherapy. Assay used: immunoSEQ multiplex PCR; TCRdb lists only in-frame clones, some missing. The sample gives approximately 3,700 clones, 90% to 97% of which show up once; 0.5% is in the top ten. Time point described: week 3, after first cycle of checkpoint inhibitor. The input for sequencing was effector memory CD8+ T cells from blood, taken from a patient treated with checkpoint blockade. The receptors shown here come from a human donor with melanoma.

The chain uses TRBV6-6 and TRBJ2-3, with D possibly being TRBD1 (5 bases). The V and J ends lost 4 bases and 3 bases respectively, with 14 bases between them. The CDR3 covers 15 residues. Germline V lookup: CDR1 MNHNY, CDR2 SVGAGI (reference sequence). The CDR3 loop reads CASSWGDIGTDTQYF. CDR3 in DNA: TGTGCCAGCAGTTGGGGCGACATCGGGACAGATACGCAGTATTTT.

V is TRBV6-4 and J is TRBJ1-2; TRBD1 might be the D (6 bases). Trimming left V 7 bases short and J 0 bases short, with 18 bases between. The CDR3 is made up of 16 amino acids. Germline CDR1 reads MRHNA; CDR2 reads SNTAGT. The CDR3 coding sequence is TGTGCCAGCAATAAAGGACAGAGAAACCCTAACTATGGCTACACCTTC. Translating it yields CASNKGQRNPNYGYTF.

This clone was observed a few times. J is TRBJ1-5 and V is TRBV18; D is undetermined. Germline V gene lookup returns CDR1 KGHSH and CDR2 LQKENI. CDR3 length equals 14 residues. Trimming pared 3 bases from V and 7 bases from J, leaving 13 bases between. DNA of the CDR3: TGTGCCAGCTCACCCATCGGCTCGAGCCAGCCCCAGCATTTT. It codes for CASSPIGSSQPQHF.

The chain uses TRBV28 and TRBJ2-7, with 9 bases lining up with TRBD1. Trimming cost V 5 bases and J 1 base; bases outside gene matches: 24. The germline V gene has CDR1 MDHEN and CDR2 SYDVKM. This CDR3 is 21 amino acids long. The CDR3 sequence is CASSLPLSWTGVQAGSYEQYF. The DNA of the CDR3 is TGTGCCAGCAGTCTTCCCCTCTCCTGGACAGGGGTACAGGCGGGGTCCTACGAGCAGTACTTC.

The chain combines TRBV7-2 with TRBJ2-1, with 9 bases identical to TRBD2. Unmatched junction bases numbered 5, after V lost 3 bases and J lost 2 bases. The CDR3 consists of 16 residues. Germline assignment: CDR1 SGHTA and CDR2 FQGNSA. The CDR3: CASSFSLAGPYNEQFF. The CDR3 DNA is TGTGCCAGCAGCTTCTCTCTAGCGGGACCCTACAATGAGCAGTTCTTC.

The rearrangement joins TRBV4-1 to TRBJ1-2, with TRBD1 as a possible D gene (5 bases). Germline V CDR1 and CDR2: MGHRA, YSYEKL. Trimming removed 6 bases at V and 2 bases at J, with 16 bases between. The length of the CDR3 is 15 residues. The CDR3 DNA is TGCGCCAGCAGGCCCGAACAAGGGGCGAACTATGGCTACACCTTC. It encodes CASRPEQGANYGYTF.